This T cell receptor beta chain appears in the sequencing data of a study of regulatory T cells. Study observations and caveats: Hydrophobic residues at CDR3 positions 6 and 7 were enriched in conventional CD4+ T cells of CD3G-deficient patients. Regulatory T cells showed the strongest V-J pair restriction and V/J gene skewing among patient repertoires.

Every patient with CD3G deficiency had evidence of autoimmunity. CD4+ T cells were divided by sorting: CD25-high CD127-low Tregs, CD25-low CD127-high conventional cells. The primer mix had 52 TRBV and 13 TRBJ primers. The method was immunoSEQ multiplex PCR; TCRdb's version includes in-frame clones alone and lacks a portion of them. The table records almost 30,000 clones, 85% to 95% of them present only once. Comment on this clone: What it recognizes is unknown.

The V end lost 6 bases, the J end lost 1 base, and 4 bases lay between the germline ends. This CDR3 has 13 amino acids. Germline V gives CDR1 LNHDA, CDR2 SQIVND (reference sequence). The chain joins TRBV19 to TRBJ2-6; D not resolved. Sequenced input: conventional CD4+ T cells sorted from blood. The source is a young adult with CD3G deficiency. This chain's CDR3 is CASRPSGANVLTF. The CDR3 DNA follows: TGTGCCAGTAGACCATCTGGGGCCAACGTCCTGACTTTC.